These T cell receptor beta chains were read from a single sample in a study of blood T cell repertoires in COVID-19. Some clones are missing from TCRdb's copy, which holds only in-frame ones; the method was immunoSEQ multiplex PCR. The sample has approximately 97,000 clones, over 85% seen once. Sequenced sample: peripheral blood. Receptor source: a woman between 45 and 65 years old with COVID-19, enrolled during active disease. CDR3s include the opening cysteine and the closing phenylalanine or tryptophan. Fields, in order: D gene, J gene, V gene, CDR3 protein. The D gene is left open where the match is weak.

NA	TRBJ1-6	TRBV27	CAASVRGGPNSPLHF
NA	TRBJ1-1	TRBV7-8	CASRPGGASTEAFF
TRBD1	TRBJ1-5	TRBV19	CASSTMGQGVNQPQHF
NA	TRBJ1-1	TRBV2	CASGGEIGGRGETEAFF
NA	TRBJ1-5	TRBV30	CAWSPGRHSNQPQHF
NA	TRBJ2-1	TRBV19	CASSMEQYNEQFF
NA	TRBJ1-4	TRBV12-3/TRBV12-4	CASSPRGEEKLFF
NA	TRBJ1-1	TRBV6-6	CASSYAGRGTEAFF
NA	TRBJ1-2	TRBV30	CAWSVAALYGYTF
NA	TRBJ1-6	TRBV30	CAWSVRGDNSPLHF
TRBD2	TRBJ2-1	TRBV6-6	CASRRGGDEQFF
NA	TRBJ2-7	TRBV6-5	CASKDIPHEQYF
TRBD2	TRBJ2-1	TRBV3-1/TRBV3-2	CASSATLAGGQGEQFF
NA	TRBJ2-3	TRBV19	CASSIQFTDTQYF
TRBD1	TRBJ1-5	TRBV7-8	CASSLITGANQPQHF
TRBD1	TRBJ1-5	TRBV27	CASSPARGINNQPQHF
NA	TRBJ1-6	TRBV4-1	CASSGKRGDNSPLHF
TRBD1	TRBJ1-6	TRBV3-1/TRBV3-2	CASSQTGGYSPLHF
NA	TRBJ2-3	TRBV10-1	CASSEWAATDTQYF
NA	TRBJ1-5	TRBV7-9	CASSLATSGDYSNQPQHF
NA	TRBJ1-2	TRBV27	CASSLTENYGYTF
NA	TRBJ1-2	TRBV29-1	CSVVMAANYGYTF
TRBD1	TRBJ1-4	TRBV19	CASRGQGGEKLFF
NA	TRBJ1-1	TRBV6-2/TRBV6-3	CASSYGGMSHTEAFF
TRBD2	TRBJ2-5	TRBV24-1	CATSDPPREGGETQYF
TRBD1	TRBJ1-2	TRBV28	CASSFFGQGDGYTF
TRBD1	TRBJ2-4	TRBV14	CASSQDLVTGKNIQYF
TRBD1	TRBJ2-3	TRBV6-1	CASSDTRDSYTDTQYF
TRBD2	TRBJ2-3	TRBV7-6	CASSLGTRADTQYF
NA	TRBJ2-7	TRBV5-1	CASSLFASDEQYF
TRBD1	TRBJ1-2	TRBV25-1	CASRGAGGLNYGYTF
TRBD1	TRBJ1-6	TRBV2	CASSERDSYNSPLHF
TRBD2	TRBJ2-5	TRBV19	CASSIGEGIDTHETQYF
NA	TRBJ2-2	TRBV25-1	CASSEIGAGELFF
NA	TRBJ1-5	TRBV7-2	CASSRGGWYDNQPQHF
TRBD1	TRBJ2-2	TRBV4-3	CASSQAGQSSAGELFF
NA	TRBJ1-5	TRBV6-5	CASRPSGINQPQHF
NA	TRBJ1-3	TRBV4-1	CASSHTTDSRERGTIYF
NA	TRBJ1-5	TRBV27	CASSLSRVGNQPQHF
NA	TRBJ1-5	TRBV15	CATSRDRFNQPQHF
TRBD1	TRBJ1-3	TRBV5-1	CASSLGDSSGNTIYF
NA	TRBJ2-5	TRBV18	CASSPGLKETQYF
TRBD1	TRBJ1-6	TRBV2	CASMGTAGPYSPLHF
TRBD1	TRBJ1-6	TRBV11-2	CASSTQGGATPLHF
TRBD1	TRBJ2-7	TRBV6-4	CASLQDRAASYEQYF
NA	TRBJ1-3	TRBV29-1	CSAQASGNTIYF
NA	TRBJ2-1	TRBV7-2	CASSPQRAPLLYNEQFF
NA	TRBJ2-5	TRBV7-7	CASGHGKETQYF
TRBD2	TRBJ2-3	TRBV2	CASRNSGGPSQYF